This T cell receptor (beta chain) was obtained from a study of T cells after posttransplantation cyclophosphamide. To note about this clone: What it binds is unknown.

The CDR3 consists of 16 residues. Germline V gene data show CDR1 as MNHEY and CDR2 as SVGAGI. V dropped 4 bases and J dropped 11; count of bases not matched to a gene: 17. The method was immunoSEQ multiplex PCR; TCRdb's version includes in-frame clones alone and lacks a portion of them. This sample has some 47,000 clones; about 82% occur once, and the top ten carry roughly 2.8%. Broader study findings: After PTCy, TRB diversity resembled that of CNI/methotrexate controls. TRB overlap between skin or GI tissue T cells and blood was limited. Donor-recipient repertoire similarity was low at 1-2 months, rising over year one.

The TCR comes from a man aged 25-40 years with a blood cancer, CMV-positive, and with a related stem cell donor. The sequencing input was PBMCs. This chain uses TRBV6-5 with TRBJ2-1; TRBD2 matches at 7 bases. DNA for the CDR3: TGTGCCAGCAGTTTTGCTACCTCTGGCGGGAGATACAAGCAGTTCTTC. Translating gives CASSFATSGGRYKQFF.